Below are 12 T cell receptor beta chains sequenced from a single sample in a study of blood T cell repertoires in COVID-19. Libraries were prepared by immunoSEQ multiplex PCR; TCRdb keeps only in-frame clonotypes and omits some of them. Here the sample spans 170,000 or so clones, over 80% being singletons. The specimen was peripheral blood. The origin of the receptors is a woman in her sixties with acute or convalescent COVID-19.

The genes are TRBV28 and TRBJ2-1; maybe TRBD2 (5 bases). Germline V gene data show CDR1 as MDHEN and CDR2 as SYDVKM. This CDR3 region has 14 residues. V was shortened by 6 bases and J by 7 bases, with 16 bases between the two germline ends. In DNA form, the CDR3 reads TGTGCCAGCAGCCCGGCAGGACTCCGAAATGAGCAGTTCTTC. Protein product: CASSPAGLRNEQFF.

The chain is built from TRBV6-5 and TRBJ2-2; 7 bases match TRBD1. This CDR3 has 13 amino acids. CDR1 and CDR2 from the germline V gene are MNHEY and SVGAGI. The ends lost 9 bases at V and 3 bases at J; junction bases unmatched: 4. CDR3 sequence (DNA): TGTGCCAGTTACAGGGGCGACACCGGGGAGCTGTTTTTT. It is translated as CASYRGDTGELFF.

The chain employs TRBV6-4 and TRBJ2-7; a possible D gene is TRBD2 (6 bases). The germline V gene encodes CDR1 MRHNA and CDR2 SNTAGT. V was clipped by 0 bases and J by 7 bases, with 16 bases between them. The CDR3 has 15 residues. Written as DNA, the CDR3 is TGTGCCAGCAGTGACTCGTTGGGACTCATAATTGAGCAGTACTTC. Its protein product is CASSDSLGLIIEQYF.

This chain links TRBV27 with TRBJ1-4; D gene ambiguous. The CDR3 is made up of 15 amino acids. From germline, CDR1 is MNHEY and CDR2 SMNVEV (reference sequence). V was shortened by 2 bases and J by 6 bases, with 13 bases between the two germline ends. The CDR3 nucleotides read TGTGCCAGCAGTTTAATTTTCCGGGTGGATGAAAAACTGTTTTTT. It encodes CASSLIFRVDEKLFF.

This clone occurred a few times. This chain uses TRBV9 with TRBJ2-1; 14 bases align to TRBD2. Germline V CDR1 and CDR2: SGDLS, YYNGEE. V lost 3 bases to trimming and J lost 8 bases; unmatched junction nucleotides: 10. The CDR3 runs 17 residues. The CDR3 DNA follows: TGTGCCAGCAGCGCCAACCCCGGGACTAGCGGGGGCGATGAGCAGTTCTTC. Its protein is CASSANPGTSGGDEQFF. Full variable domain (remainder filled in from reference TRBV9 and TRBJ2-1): DSGVTQTPKHLITATGQRVTLRCSPRSGDLSVYWYQQSLDQGLQFLIQYYNGEERAKGNILERFSAQQFPDLHSELNLSSLELGDSALYFCASSANPGTSGGDEQFFGPGTRLTVL.

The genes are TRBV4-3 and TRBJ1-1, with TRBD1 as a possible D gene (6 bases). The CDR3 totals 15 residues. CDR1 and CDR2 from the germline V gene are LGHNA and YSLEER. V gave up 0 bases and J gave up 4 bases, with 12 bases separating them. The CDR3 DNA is TGCGCCAGCAGCCAAGATGGGGGCCGAAGCACTGAAGCTTTCTTT. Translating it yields CASSQDGGRSTEAFF.

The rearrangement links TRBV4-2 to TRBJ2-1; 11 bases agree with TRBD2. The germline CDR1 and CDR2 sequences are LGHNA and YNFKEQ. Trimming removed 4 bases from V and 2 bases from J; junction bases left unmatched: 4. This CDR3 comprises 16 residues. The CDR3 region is CASSPLAGATYNEQFF. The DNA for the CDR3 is TGTGCCAGCAGCCCACTAGCGGGGGCGACCTACAATGAGCAGTTCTTC.

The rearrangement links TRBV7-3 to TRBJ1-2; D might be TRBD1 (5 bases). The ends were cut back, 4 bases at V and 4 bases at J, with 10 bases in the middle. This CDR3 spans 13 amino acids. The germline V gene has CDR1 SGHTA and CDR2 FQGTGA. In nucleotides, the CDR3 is TGTGCCAGCAGCTCTACTCAGGGCTATGGCTACACCTTC. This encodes CASSSTQGYGYTF.

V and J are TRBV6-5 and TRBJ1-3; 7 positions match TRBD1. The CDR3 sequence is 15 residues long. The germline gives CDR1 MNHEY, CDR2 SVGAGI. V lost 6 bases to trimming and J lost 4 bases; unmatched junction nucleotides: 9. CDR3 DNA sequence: TGTGCCAGCAGACCGACAGGGACTGGCGGAAACACCATATATTTT. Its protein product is CASRPTGTGGNTIYF.

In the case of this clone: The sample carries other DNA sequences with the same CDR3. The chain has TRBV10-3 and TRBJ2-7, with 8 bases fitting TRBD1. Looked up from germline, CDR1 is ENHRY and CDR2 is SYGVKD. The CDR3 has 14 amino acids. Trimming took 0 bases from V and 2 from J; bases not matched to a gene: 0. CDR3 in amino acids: CAISESQGAYEQYF. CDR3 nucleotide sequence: TGTGCCATCAGTGAGTCACAGGGGGCCTACGAGCAGTACTTC.

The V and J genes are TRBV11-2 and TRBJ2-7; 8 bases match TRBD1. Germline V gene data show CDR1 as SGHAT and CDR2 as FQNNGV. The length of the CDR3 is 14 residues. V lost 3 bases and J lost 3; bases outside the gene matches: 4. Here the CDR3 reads CASSLGTGLYEQYF. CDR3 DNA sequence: TGTGCCAGCAGCTTGGGGACAGGTCTCTACGAGCAGTACTTC. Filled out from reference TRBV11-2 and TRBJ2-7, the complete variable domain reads EAGVAQSPRYKIIEKRQSVAFWCNPISGHATLYWYQQILGQGPKLLIQFQNNGVVDDSQLPKDRFSAERLKGVDSTLKIQPAKLEDSAVYLCASSLGTGLYEQYFGPGTRLTVT.

CDR3 sequence: CASSYTPGQGGTEAFF. The CDR3 region has the DNA TGTGCCAGCAGTTACACCCCGGGACAGGGGGGCACTGAAGCTTTCTTT. The V and J genes are TRBV6-2 or TRBV6-3 and TRBJ1-1, with 11 nucleotides matching TRBD1. The CDR3 spans 16 residues. Per the germline V gene, CDR1 is MNHEY and CDR2 is SVGEGT. V lost 2 bases and J lost 4; bases outside the gene matches: 6.